This TCR beta chain was sequenced for a study of cytomegalovirus exposure and HLA in healthy donors. Germline lookup yields CDR1 MGHRA and CDR2 YSYEKL. V was pared by 7 bases and J by 3 bases, with 16 bases between. CDR3 length: 15 residues. Primers included in the PCR were 60 Vbeta and 13 Jbeta primers. Some clones are missing from TCRdb's copy, which holds only in-frame ones; the method was immunoSEQ multiplex PCR. The profile shows about 160,000 clones, 80% of them singletons. The sample taken for sequencing was PBMCs. This sequence originates from a man between 18 and 29 years old in good health and CMV-seropositive. J is TRBJ2-1 and V is TRBV4-1, with D unclear. The DNA of the CDR3 is TGCGCCAGCAACCAGGCCTCTGATTACTACAATGAGCAGTTCTTC. This codes for CASNQASDYYNEQFF.